These 9 T cell receptor beta chains were sequenced from one sample in a study of blood T cells in healthy people across ages. For the second PCR, which ran for roughly 6 to 12 cycles, a sample-barcoded 5' primer and a J-beta primer mix were used. TCRdb redid the calling of the 5' RACE reads with MiXCR, one entry per CDR3 protein. The table includes around 710,000 distinct CDR3 sequences, roughly 44% detected once. Sequenced material: blood. These receptors were obtained from an older woman in good health.

The J gene is TRBJ2-1, the V gene TRBV28, with D maybe TRBD1 (6 bases). The germline gives CDR1 MDHEN, CDR2 SYDVKM. Trimming stripped 6 bases from V and 7 bases from J, with 22 bases between. This CDR3 has 16 amino acids. CDR3 bases: TGTGCCAGCAGCGGCCTACAGGGTGAAGGCAGGAATGAGCAGTTCTTC. This gives the protein CASSGLQGEGRNEQFF.

The chain is built from TRBV7-9 and TRBJ2-3; TRBD2 aligns across 7 bases. The junction had 6 bases not matched to a gene; V was cut back by 3 bases and J by 3 bases. The CDR3 runs to 15 residues. Germline-derived CDR1 and CDR2 are SEHNR and FQNEAQ (reference sequence). This CDR3 is CASSFLGGRTDTQYF. The CDR3 region has the DNA TGTGCCAGCAGCTTCCTGGGCGGGAGAACAGATACGCAGTATTTT.

This clonotype was recorded a few times. The chain links TRBV20-1 to TRBJ2-7; 7 positions match TRBD1. CDR1 is DFQATT, CDR2 SNEGSKA, per germline (reference sequence). This CDR3 has 13 residues. The ends lost 7 bases at V and 2 bases at J; junction bases unmatched: 8. The CDR3, as DNA: TGCAGTGTTTTCACAGGGGATACCTACGAGCAGTACTTC. Translating it yields CSVFTGDTYEQYF.

The V and J genes are TRBV9 and TRBJ2-7; 9 positions agree with TRBD1. The germline V gene has CDR1 SGDLS and CDR2 YYNGEE. The length of the CDR3 is 15 residues. Unmatched junction bases numbered 7, after V lost 0 bases and J lost 6 bases. The CDR3 sequence is CASSVALEGQGEQYF. In nucleotides, the CDR3 is TGTGCCAGCAGCGTAGCCCTTGAGGGACAGGGCGAGCAGTACTTC.

The V call is TRBV7-2, the J call TRBJ2-7, with 7 bases that match TRBD2. This CDR3 contains 13 residues. V trimming: 5 bases; J trimming: 10 bases; junction bases outside the gene matches: 11. From germline, CDR1 is SGHTA and CDR2 FQGNSA. The CDR3 sequence: CASSPKRETSQYF. DNA of the CDR3: TGTGCCAGCAGCCCCAAGCGGGAAACGTCCCAGTACTTC.

The CDR3 bases are TGTGCCACCAGGTCCGCGGGGGTTTTAGAGACCCAGTACTTC. Its translation is CATRSAGVLETQYF. The rearrangement links TRBV28 to TRBJ2-5; 7 nucleotides agree with TRBD2. CDR3 length equals 14 residues. J gave up 4 bases and V 10 bases, and 12 bases lay outside the gene matches. Germline loops: CDR1 MDHEN, CDR2 SYDVKM.

The chain has TRBV2 and TRBJ2-1; 9 bases line up with TRBD2. V lost 7 bases, J lost 5 bases, and 12 bases stayed unmatched. CDR1 is SNHLY, CDR2 FYNNEI, per germline. The CDR3 is 16 residues long. CDR3 in DNA: TGTGCCAGCATCGGCGGGCGGGAGGGCCCAAACAATGAGCAGTTCTTC. Protein product: CASIGGREGPNNEQFF.

J is TRBJ2-6 and V is TRBV9; D remains ambiguous. The ends were cut back, 0 bases at V and 0 bases at J, with 4 bases in the middle. CDR3 length: 15 residues. Germline CDR1 is SGDLS and CDR2 is YYNGEE. CDR3 sequence: CASSVDFSGANVLTF. As DNA, the CDR3 is TGTGCCAGCAGCGTAGACTTCTCTGGGGCCAACGTCCTGACTTTC.

As for this clonotype: Germline is not matched at one junction end, which may reflect a read error. The rearrangement links TRBV18 to TRBJ1-2, with D perhaps TRBD1 (6 bases). Germline lookup yields CDR1 KGHSH and CDR2 LQKENI. This CDR3 comprises 13 residues. The CDR3 DNA reads as TGTACCAGCTCTAATCTTCAGGGGTATGGCTACACCTTC. Translation gives CTSSNLQGYGYTF.